This T cell receptor beta chain was observed in a study of shared clonotypes between healthy human individuals. At the level of the study: Two women and a few men aged 18 to 49 served as donors.

Unmatched junction bases numbered 7, after V lost 8 bases and J lost 0 bases. The length of the CDR3 is 15 residues. Germline V CDR1 and CDR2: SNHLY, FYNNEI. TCRdb's copy holds only in-frame clones and misses some; the assay was immunoSEQ multiplex PCR. The sample contains about 490,000 clones, about 80% of which appear only once. The sequencing input was PBMCs. The receptor was isolated from a woman in her 40s in good health. Some clones in this sample may be carry-over from other donors' samples. The V and J genes are TRBV2 and TRBJ1-3, with 7 bases identical to TRBD1. This CDR3 reads CASGETGISGNTIYF. CDR3 coding DNA: TGTGCCAGCGGGGAGACAGGGATCTCTGGAAACACCATATATTTT. Full variable domain (rest looked up from reference TRBV2 and TRBJ1-3): EPEVTQTPSHQVTQMGQEVILRCVPISNHLYFYWYRQILGQKVEFLVSFYNNEISEKSEIFDDQFSVERPDGSNFTLKIRSTKLEDSAMYFCASGETGISGNTIYFGEGSWLTVV.